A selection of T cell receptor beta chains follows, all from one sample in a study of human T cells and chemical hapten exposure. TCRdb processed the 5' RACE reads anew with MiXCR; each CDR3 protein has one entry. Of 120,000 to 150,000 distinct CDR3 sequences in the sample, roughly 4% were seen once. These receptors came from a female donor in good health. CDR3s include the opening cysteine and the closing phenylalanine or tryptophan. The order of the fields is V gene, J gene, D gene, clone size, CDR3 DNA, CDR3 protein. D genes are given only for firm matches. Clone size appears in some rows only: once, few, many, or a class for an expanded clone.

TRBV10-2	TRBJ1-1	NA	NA	TGCGCCAGCAGCCTGACCGCCCTAGAAGCTTTCTTT	CASSLTALEAFF
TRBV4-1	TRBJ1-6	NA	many	TGCGCCAGCAGCCAAGATCCTCTGTTTAGCTCCTATAATTCACCCCTCCACTTT	CASSQDPLFSSYNSPLHF
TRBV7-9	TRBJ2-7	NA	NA	TGTGCCAGCAGTTCACGAGGAGGTAACTCCGACGAGCAGTACTTC	CASSSRGGNSDEQYF
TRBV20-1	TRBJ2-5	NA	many	TGCAGTGCCCAACGCCCCGGGGGAGAGACCCAGTACTTC	CSAQRPGGETQYF
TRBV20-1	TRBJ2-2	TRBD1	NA	TGCAGTGCAACCGGGACAGGGATCGGGGAGCTGTTTTTT	CSATGTGIGELFF
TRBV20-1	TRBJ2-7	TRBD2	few	TGCAGTGCTCGGGATTCTCACCGACTAGCGGGAGGTTCCTACGAGCAGTACTTC	CSARDSHRLAGGSYEQYF
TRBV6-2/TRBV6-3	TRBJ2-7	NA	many	TGTGCCAGCAGTTTCCCCAGGAAAAGCTCCTACGAGCAGTACTTC	CASSFPRKSSYEQYF
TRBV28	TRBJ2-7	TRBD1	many	TGTGCCAGCAGTGCCAACAGGGGATCTAACGAGCAGTACTTC	CASSANRGSNEQYF
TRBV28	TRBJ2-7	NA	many	TGTGCCAGCAGTCTGGCGGGGGCCCGCTCCTACGAGCAGTACTTC	CASSLAGARSYEQYF
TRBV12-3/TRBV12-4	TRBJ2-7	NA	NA	TGTGCCAGCAGTCTAACTAGCACTAGTTACGAGCAGTACTTC	CASSLTSTSYEQYF
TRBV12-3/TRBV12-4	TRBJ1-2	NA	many	TGTGCCAGCAGCAGGTCTGGGGGGGACCTTGGCTACACCTTC	CASSRSGGDLGYTF
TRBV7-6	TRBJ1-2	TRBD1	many	TGTGCCAGCAGCCTGGGGACAGGGCCGCTGTATGGCTACACCTTC	CASSLGTGPLYGYTF
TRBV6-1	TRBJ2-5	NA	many	TGTGCCAGCAGCGTTGGGGGGTCCCAAGAGACCCAGTACTTC	CASSVGGSQETQYF
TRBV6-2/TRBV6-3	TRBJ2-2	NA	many	TGTGCCAGCAGTCCCCGGACAGTGTTTTACACCGGGGAGCTGTTTTTT	CASSPRTVFYTGELFF
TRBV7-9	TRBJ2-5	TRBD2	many	TGTGCCAGCAGTTCTAGCGGGGGAGAGACCCAGTACTTC	CASSSSGGETQYF
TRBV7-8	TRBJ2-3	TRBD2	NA	TGTGCCAGCAGCTTAGGTCTAGCGGGGGGGAAGCTCCTGACAGATACGCAGTATTTT	CASSLGLAGGKLLTDTQYF
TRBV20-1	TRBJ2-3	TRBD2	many	TGCAGTGCCAAACAGCGGGGGGGTATGGCAGATACGCAGTATTTT	CSAKQRGGMADTQYF
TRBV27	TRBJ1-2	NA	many	TGTGCCAGCACCAGTCGGCAGGACCCTTCCGCTAACTATGGCTACACCTTC	CASTSRQDPSANYGYTF
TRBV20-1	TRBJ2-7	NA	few	TGCAGTGCTATATACAAGTTTGGGTCCTACGAGCAGTACTTC	CSAIYKFGSYEQYF
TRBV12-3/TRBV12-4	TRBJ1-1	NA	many	TGTGCCTCCGTTGGGGGAGGTGAGCTAGAAGCTTTCTTT	CASVGGGELEAFF
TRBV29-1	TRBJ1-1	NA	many	TGCAGCGTTGAGAACGGGATGAACACTGAAGCTTTCTTT	CSVENGMNTEAFF
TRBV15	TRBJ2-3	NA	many	TGTGCCACCAGCCCTAGGGGAACTAGCACAGATACGCAGTATTTT	CATSPRGTSTDTQYF
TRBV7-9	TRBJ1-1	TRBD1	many	TGTGCCAGCAGTCGCACCACCGGGACAGGGAACACTGAAGCTTTCTTT	CASSRTTGTGNTEAFF
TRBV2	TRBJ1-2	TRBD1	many	TGTGCCAGCACCCTAGACAGGGGGCATGGCTACACCTTC	CASTLDRGHGYTF
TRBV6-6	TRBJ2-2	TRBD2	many	TGTGCCAGCAGGAGAGCGGGGGGGTCCTCCGGGGAGCTGTTTTTT	CASRRAGGSSGELFF
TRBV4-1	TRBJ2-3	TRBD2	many	TGCGCCAGCAGCCGGGGACCGGGACTAGGTATCGCAGATACGCAGTATTTT	CASSRGPGLGIADTQYF
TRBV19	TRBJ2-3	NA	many	TGTGCCAGTAGTATCAGGGCCCGCACAGATACGCAGTATTTT	CASSIRARTDTQYF
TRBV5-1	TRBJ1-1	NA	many	TGCGCCAGCACAACAGGGAGTAGGACTGAAGCTTTCTTT	CASTTGSRTEAFF
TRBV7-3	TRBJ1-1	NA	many	TGTGCCAGCAGCTTAGCAGGGCAGAACACTGAAGCTTTCTTT	CASSLAGQNTEAFF
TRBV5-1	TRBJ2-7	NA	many	TGCGCCAGCAGCCCTAGGGACCGTACCTACGAGCAGTACTTC	CASSPRDRTYEQYF
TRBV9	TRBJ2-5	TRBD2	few	TGTGCCAGCAGCGACGGGGGGGCAGAGACCCAGTACTTC	CASSDGGAETQYF
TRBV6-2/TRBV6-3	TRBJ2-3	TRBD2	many	TGTGCCAGCACCCAAGAACTAGCGGGGGACATCACAGATACGCAGTATTTT	CASTQELAGDITDTQYF
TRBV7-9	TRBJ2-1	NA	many	TGTGCCAGCAGCGTAGTCAATGAGCAGTTCTTC	CASSVVNEQFF
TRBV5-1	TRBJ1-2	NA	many	TGCGCCAGCAGCTTGCAGGCCCCTGGATATGGCTACACCTTC	CASSLQAPGYGYTF
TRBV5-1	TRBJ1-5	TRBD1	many	TGCGCCAGCAGCCCAGGACAGGGGGCAAGCAATCAGCCCCAGCATTTT	CASSPGQGASNQPQHF
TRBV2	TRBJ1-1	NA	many	TGTGCCAGCAGCCTTTACGGGACGGAGAACACTGAAGCTTTCTTT	CASSLYGTENTEAFF
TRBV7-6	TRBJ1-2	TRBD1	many	TGTGCCAGCAGCTTGGAGAGTGGGACAGGAAGAACTAACTATGGCTACACCTTC	CASSLESGTGRTNYGYTF
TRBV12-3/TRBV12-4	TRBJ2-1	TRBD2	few	TGTGCCAGCAGTTTAACGGGGGGTTGGAACAATGAGCAGTTCTTC	CASSLTGGWNNEQFF
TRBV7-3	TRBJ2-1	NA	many	TGTGCCAGCAGCTTAACGGGCACAGGGTTGGGTGAGCAGTTCTTC	CASSLTGTGLGEQFF
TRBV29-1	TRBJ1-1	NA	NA	TGCAGCGTTGACCGCGGGGCGAACAAGGAAGCTTTCTTT	CSVDRGANKEAFF
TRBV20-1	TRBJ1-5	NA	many	TGCAGTGCTAGTGCGGAATACAATCAGCCCCAGCATTTT	CSASAEYNQPQHF
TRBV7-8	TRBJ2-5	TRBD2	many	TGTGCCAGCAGCCCCATCTTTCGGGGGGGCGAAGAGACCCAGTACTTC	CASSPIFRGGEETQYF
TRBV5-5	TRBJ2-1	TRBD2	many	TGTGCCAGCAGCTTTCTGCAAAGCGGGGGGGCTACTGAGCAGTTCTTC	CASSFLQSGGATEQFF
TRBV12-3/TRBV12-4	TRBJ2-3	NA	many	TGTGCCAGCAGCAAAATTACCGGGCCCTCCCGGGCATCTACGCAGTATTTT	CASSKITGPSRASTQYF
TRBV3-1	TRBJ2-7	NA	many	TGTGCCAGCAGCCGCGCCAGGGGCGAGCAGTACTTC	CASSRARGEQYF
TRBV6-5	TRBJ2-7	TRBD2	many	TGTGCCAGCAGAGAGCGGGGGGCTGCCTCCTACGAGCAGTACTTC	CASRERGAASYEQYF
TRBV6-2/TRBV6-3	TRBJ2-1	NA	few	TGTGCCAGCAGTTACTCTCCGGGGGAAGTTGAGGGAAGGGGGAATAATGAGCAGTTCTTC	CASSYSPGEVEGRGNNEQFF
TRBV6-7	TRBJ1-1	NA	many	TGTGCCAGCACCAAGGGGAAACCTGAAGGAGCTTTCTTT	CASTKGKPEGAFF
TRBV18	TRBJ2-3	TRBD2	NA	TGTGCCAGCTCACCACCTCGGGGGGGCCCCGGAGATACGCAGTATTTT	CASSPPRGGPGDTQYF
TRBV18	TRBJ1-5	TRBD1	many	TGTGCCAGCTCAGCCGGGACAGGGTTTTATAGCAATCAGCCCCAGCATTTT	CASSAGTGFYSNQPQHF
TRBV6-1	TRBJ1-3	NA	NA	TGTGCCAGCAGGGCCTATTTGACAGGACGCTCTGGAAACACCATATATTTT	CASRAYLTGRSGNTIYF
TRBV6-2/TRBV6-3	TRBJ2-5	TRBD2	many	TGTGCCAGCAGTTATGTAGCGGGGGGCCGTCCCGAAAAGGAAGAGACCCAGTACTTC	CASSYVAGGRPEKEETQYF
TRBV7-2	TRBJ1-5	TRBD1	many	TGTGCCAGCAGCTGGGCGGACAGGGCCGAGTGGCCCCAGCATTTT	CASSWADRAEWPQHF
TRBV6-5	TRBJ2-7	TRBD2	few	TGTGCCAGCAGCCCCAGCGGGGGCGGGCCCTACGAGCAGTACTTC	CASSPSGGGPYEQYF
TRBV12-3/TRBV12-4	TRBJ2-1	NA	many	TGTGCCAGCAGTACCCCTGGGGCCGAGCAGTTCTTC	CASSTPGAEQFF
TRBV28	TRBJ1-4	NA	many	TGTGCCAGCAGTTGTTATAGGAATGAAAAACTGTTTTTT	CASSCYRNEKLFF
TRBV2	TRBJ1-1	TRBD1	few	TGTGCCAGCACTTTGGAGGGACAGGGGGCGGGTACTGAAGCTTTCTTT	CASTLEGQGAGTEAFF